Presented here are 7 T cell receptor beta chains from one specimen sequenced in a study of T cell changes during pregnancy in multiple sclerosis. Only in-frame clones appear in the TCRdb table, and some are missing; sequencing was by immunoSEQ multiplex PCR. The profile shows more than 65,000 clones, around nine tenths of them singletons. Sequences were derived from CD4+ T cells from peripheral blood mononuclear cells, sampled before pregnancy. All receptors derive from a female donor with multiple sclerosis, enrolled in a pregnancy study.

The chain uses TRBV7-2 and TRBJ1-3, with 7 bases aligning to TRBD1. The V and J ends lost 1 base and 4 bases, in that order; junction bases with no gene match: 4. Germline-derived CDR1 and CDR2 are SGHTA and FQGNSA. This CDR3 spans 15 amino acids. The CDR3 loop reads CASSLEGAQGNTIYF. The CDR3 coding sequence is TGTGCCAGCAGCTTAGAGGGGGCGCAGGGAAACACCATATATTTT.

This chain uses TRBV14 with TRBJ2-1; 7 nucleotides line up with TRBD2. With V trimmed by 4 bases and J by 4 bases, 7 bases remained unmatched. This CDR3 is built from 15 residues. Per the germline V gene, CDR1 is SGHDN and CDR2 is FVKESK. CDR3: CASSPKRGVYNEQFF. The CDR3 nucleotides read TGTGCCAGCAGCCCCAAACGGGGGGTTTACAATGAGCAGTTCTTC.

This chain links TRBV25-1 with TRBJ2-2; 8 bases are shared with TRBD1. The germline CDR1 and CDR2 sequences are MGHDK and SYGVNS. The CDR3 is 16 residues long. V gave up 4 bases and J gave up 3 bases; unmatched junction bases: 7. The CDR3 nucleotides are TGTGCCAGCAGTGGGTTGGCAGGGGGCTACACCGGGGAGCTGTTTTTT. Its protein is CASSGLAGGYTGELFF.

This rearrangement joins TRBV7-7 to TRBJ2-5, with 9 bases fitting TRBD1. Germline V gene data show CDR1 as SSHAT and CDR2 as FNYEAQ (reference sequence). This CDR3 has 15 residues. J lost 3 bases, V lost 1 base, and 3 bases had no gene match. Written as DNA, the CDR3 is TGTGCCAGCAGCTTAGGGGACAGGGAAAAAGAGACCCAGTACTTC. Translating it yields CASSLGDREKETQYF.

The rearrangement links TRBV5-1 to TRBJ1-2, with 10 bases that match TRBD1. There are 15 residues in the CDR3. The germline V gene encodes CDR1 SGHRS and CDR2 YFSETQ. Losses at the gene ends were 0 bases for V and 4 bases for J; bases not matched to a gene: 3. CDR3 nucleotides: TGCGCCAGCAGCTTGGTAGACAGGGGGCCCTATGGCTACACCTTC. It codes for CASSLVDRGPYGYTF. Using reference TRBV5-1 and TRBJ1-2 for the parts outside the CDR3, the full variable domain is KAGVTQTPRYLIKTRGQQVTLSCSPISGHRSVSWYQQTPGQGLQFLFEYFSETQRNKGNFPGRFSGRQFSNSRSEMNVSTLELGDSALYLCASSLVDRGPYGYTFGSGTRLTVV.

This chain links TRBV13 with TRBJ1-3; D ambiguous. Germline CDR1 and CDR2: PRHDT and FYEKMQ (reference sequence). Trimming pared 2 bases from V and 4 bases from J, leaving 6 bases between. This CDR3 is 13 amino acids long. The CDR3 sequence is CASSLSEGNTIYF. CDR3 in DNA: TGTGCCAGCAGCTTAAGTGAGGGAAACACCATATATTTT. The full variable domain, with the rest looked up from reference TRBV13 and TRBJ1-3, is AAGVIQSPRHLIKEKRETATLKCYPIPRHDTVYWYQQGPGQDPQFLISFYEKMQSDKGSIPDRFSAQQFSDYHSELNMSSLELGDSALYFCASSLSEGNTIYFGEGSWLTVV.

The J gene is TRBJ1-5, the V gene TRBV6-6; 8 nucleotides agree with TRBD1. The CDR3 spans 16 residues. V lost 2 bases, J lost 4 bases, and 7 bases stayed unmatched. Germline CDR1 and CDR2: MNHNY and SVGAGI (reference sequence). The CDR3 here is CASSYHDRGGNQPQHF. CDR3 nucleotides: TGTGCCAGCAGTTACCACGACAGGGGCGGTAATCAGCCCCAGCATTTT.